The 22 T cell receptor beta chains in this list originate from one sample, sequenced in a study of OX40 agonist ivuxolimab in advanced cancers. The method was immunoSEQ multiplex PCR; TCRdb's version includes in-frame clones alone and lacks a portion of them. Of about 56,000 clones in the sample, around 91% were seen once. Source: CD4+ or CD8+ T cells sorted from blood, taken in a trial of the OX40 agonist ivuxolimab. These receptors came from an adult with an advanced solid tumor such as melanoma, head and neck, liver or kidney cancer.

The V gene is TRBV28, the J gene TRBJ1-5, with TRBD1 identical over 8 bases. This CDR3 has 16 residues. The J segment lost 3 bases and the V segment lost 6 bases, leaving 10 bases of the junction unmatched. Germline loops: CDR1 MDHEN, CDR2 SYDVKM. The CDR3: CASSGTGPALNQPQHF. Written as DNA, the CDR3 is TGTGCCAGCAGCGGGACAGGTCCGGCACTCAATCAGCCCCAGCATTTT.

This clone has a single count. The CDR3 loop reads CASSLGTGFGYTF. The CDR3 nucleotides read TGTGCCAGCAGCTTAGGGACAGGGTTTGGCTACACCTTC. The rearrangement uses TRBV7-3 and TRBJ1-2; 9 bases map to TRBD1. The junction had 2 bases not matched to a gene; V was cut back by 2 bases and J by 7 bases. The CDR3 loop spans 13 amino acids. Germline V lookup: CDR1 SGHTA, CDR2 FQGTGA. The entire variable domain, with the rest obtained from reference TRBV7-3 and TRBJ1-2, is as follows: GAGVSQTPSNKVTEKGKYVELRCDPISGHTALYWYRQSLGQGPEFLIYFQGTGAADDSGLPNDRFFAVRPEGSVSTLKIQRTERGDSAVYLCASSLGTGFGYTFGSGTRLTVV.

The chain uses TRBV2 and TRBJ1-2, with 7 nucleotides matching TRBD1. The CDR3 spans 13 residues. Germline V gene lookup returns CDR1 SNHLY and CDR2 FYNNEI. V lost 6 bases and J lost 7; bases outside the gene matches: 8. The CDR3 sequence is CASRREGALGYTF. CDR3 bases: TGTGCCAGCAGAAGGGAGGGGGCCCTTGGCTACACCTTC.

This chain links TRBV2 with TRBJ2-7; D is unresolved. Between the trimmed V and J ends, which lost 4 bases and 2 bases, there was a span of 6 bases. CDR3 length: 12 residues. Per germline, CDR1 SNHLY and CDR2 FYNNEI. In nucleotides, the CDR3 is TGTGCCAGCAGTGCAGAGGCCTACGAGCAGTACTTC. Its translation is CASSAEAYEQYF.

The J gene is TRBJ1-5, the V gene TRBV19; 8 nucleotides align to TRBD1. The CDR3 has 15 amino acids. CDR1 and CDR2 from the germline V gene are LNHDA and SQIVND (reference sequence). Losses at the gene ends were 3 bases for V and 6 bases for J; bases not matched to a gene: 7. The CDR3 region has the DNA TGTGCCAGTAGTATTCTCGGACAGGGTGGTCAGCCCCAGCATTTT. Its translation is CASSILGQGGQPQHF.

CDR3 protein: CASSSEVASGPYEQYF. The DNA of the CDR3 is TGTGCCAGCAGCTCTGAGGTTGCTAGCGGTCCCTACGAGCAGTACTTC. This chain connects TRBV5-4 to TRBJ2-5, with 7 nucleotides matching TRBD2. The tail of the sequence fits TRBJ2-7 better, so the J call may be wrong. The CDR3 runs to 16 residues. CDR1 is SGHNT, CDR2 YYREEE, per germline (reference sequence).

The chain uses TRBV21-1 and TRBJ1-2. TRBV21-1 is tagged as a pseudogene. CDR3 length: 14 residues. Here the CDR3 reads CASSKTERDDGYTF. The CDR3 coding sequence is TGTGCCAGCAGCAAAACGGAGCGGGATGATGGCTACACCTTC.

The chain combines TRBV7-9 with TRBJ1-1, with D perhaps matching TRBD1 (5 bases). Germline values: CDR1 SEHNR, CDR2 FQNEAQ (reference sequence). The CDR3 has 14 residues. Trimming shortened V by 5 bases and J by 0 bases, and 10 bases separated the two germline ends. Here the CDR3 reads CASSVTAMNTEAFF. DNA of the CDR3: TGTGCCAGCAGCGTGACAGCTATGAACACTGAAGCTTTCTTT.

The chain links TRBV7-3 to TRBJ2-5, with TRBD1 as a possible D gene (7 bases). V was cut by 6 bases and J by 2 bases, with 16 bases left in between. The CDR3 has 15 residues. Germline V gene data show CDR1 as SGHTA and CDR2 as FQGTGA. CDR3: CASSRQGGGQETQYF. The CDR3 DNA reads TGTGCCAGCAGTCGCCAGGGGGGCGGGCAAGAGACCCAGTACTTC. Together with reference TRBV7-3 and TRBJ2-5, the CDR3 gives the full variable domain: GAGVSQTPSNKVTEKGKYVELRCDPISGHTALYWYRQSLGQGPEFLIYFQGTGAADDSGLPNDRFFAVRPEGSVSTLKIQRTERGDSAVYLCASSRQGGGQETQYFGPGTRLLVL.

The V gene is TRBV7-9, the J gene TRBJ1-6, with TRBD1 matching 8 bases. Germline V gene sequence: CDR1 SEHNR, CDR2 FQNEAQ (reference sequence). This CDR3 contains 15 residues. V lost 5 bases to trimming and J lost 11 bases; unmatched junction nucleotides: 11. CDR3 in DNA: TGTGCCAGCAGCCTAAGTGTTCAGGGGGCGACACCCCTCCACTTT. Encoded protein: CASSLSVQGATPLHF.

This clone appeared once. The rearrangement joins TRBV30 to TRBJ1-1; D gene unclear. The CDR3 is 16 residues long. CDR1 and CDR2 from the germline V gene are GTSNPN and SVGIG (reference sequence). Trimming removed 0 bases from V and 0 bases from J, with 14 bases in between. The DNA for the CDR3 is TGTGCCTGGAGTGTAGCGGGTATCGGGATGAACACTGAAGCTTTCTTT. Translating it yields CAWSVAGIGMNTEAFF.

This clone was seen a single time. The chain joins TRBV19 to TRBJ1-5, with D possibly being TRBD1 (5 bases). This CDR3 spans 15 amino acids. The V gene lost 1 base and the J gene lost 3 bases, with 10 bases spanning the gap. Germline CDR1 reads LNHDA; CDR2 reads SQIVND (reference sequence). CDR3 residues: CASSIGGRNNQPQHF. CDR3 coding DNA: TGTGCCAGTAGTATAGGGGGGAGGAACAATCAGCCCCAGCATTTT.

The gene calls are TRBV19 and TRBJ2-2, with D tentatively TRBD1 or TRBD2 (5 bases each). The CDR3 loop spans 17 amino acids. Germline CDR1 reads LNHDA; CDR2 reads SQIVND (reference sequence). Between the trimmed V and J ends, which lost 3 bases and 6 bases, there was a span of 20 bases. The CDR3 protein is CASSMGPTESWAGELFF. CDR3 DNA sequence: TGTGCCAGTAGTATGGGACCTACGGAAAGTTGGGCCGGGGAGCTGTTTTTT.

This clone came up once. The chain couples TRBV4-1 to TRBJ2-6, with no clear D. CDR1 and CDR2 (germline): MGHRA, YSYEKL. V lost 4 bases to trimming and J lost 5 bases, with 18 bases between them. The CDR3 has 17 residues. In DNA, the CDR3 is TGCGCCAGCAGCCCTCCGGAACCACAAAGTCGGGCCAACGTCCTGACTTTC. It encodes CASSPPEPQSRANVLTF.

The V call is TRBV20-1, the J call TRBJ2-7; D is unclear. This CDR3 is built from 11 residues. Deletions cut 3 bases from V and 2 bases from J, with 5 bases between. Per the germline V gene, CDR1 is DFQATT and CDR2 is SNEGSKA (reference sequence). The CDR3 coding sequence is TGCAGTGCTAGTCTTACCTACGAGCAGTACTTC. This sequence encodes CSASLTYEQYF.

This clone has just a few counts. The J gene is TRBJ1-2, the V gene TRBV7-9; D gene ambiguous. Looked up from germline, CDR1 is SEHNR and CDR2 is FQNEAQ (reference sequence). V gave up 3 bases and J gave up 0 bases, with 11 bases separating them. This CDR3 contains 15 residues. The CDR3 region is CASSFYWETNYGYTF. CDR3 in DNA: TGTGCCAGCAGCTTCTATTGGGAGACTAACTATGGCTACACCTTC.

The chain carries TRBV5-8 and TRBJ2-7, with D perhaps TRBD1 (6 bases). Trimming took 4 bases from V and 5 from J, leaving 10 bases between them. The CDR3 is 12 residues long. The germline CDR1 and CDR2 sequences are SGHTS and YDEGEE. CDR3 sequence reads: CASSPYRDEQYF. Written as DNA, the CDR3 is TGTGCCAGCAGCCCCTACAGGGACGAGCAGTACTTC.

This chain's CDR3 is CASSLGSYNEQFF. The CDR3, as DNA: TGTGCCAGCAGCTTAGGCAGCTACAATGAGCAGTTCTTC. V and J are TRBV7-6 and TRBJ2-1; D is uncertain. This CDR3 spans 13 amino acids. CDR1 SGHVS and CDR2 FNYEAQ come from the germline V gene. V was trimmed by 1 base and J by 3 bases, leaving 4 bases between them. The whole variable domain, filled in from reference TRBV7-6 and TRBJ2-1, reads GAGVSQSPRYKVTKRGQDVALRCDPISGHVSLYWYRQALGQGPEFLTYFNYEAQQDKSGLPNDRFSAERPEGSISTLTIQRTEQRDSAMYRCASSLGSYNEQFFGPGTRLTVL.

The gene calls are TRBV30 and TRBJ2-3; D gene ambiguous. CDR3 length: 12 residues. The V and J ends lost 4 bases and 4 bases respectively, with 9 bases between them. The V gene's germline CDR1 is GTSNPN and CDR2 SVGIG (reference sequence). The CDR3 reads CAWKASSDTQYF. As DNA, the CDR3 is TGTGCCTGGAAGGCCTCTTCAGATACGCAGTATTTT. The whole variable domain, filled in from reference TRBV30 and TRBJ2-3, reads SQTIHQWPATLVQPVGSPLSLECTVEGTSNPNLYWYRQAAGRGLQLLFYSVGIGQISSEVPQNLSASRPQDRQFILSSKKLLLSDSGFYLCAWKASSDTQYFGPGTRLTVL.

This chain uses TRBV19 with TRBJ2-2; a weak D match, TRBD1 (6 bases). Germline assignment: CDR1 LNHDA and CDR2 SQIVND (reference sequence). V lost 4 bases and J 1 base, leaving 16 bases between the germline ends. This CDR3 has 17 amino acids. The CDR3 DNA is TGTGCCAGTAGTACCTACAGGGCCCCTGTGAACACCGGGGAGCTGTTTTTT. Translation: CASSTYRAPVNTGELFF.

V is TRBV19 and J is TRBJ2-1, with 9 nucleotides matching TRBD2. The CDR3 covers 19 residues. Germline V gene lookup returns CDR1 LNHDA and CDR2 SQIVND (reference sequence). V shed 4 bases, J shed 2 bases, and the junction held 15 bases outside the gene matches. This CDR3 is CASSTDASGTLSTYNEQFF. The CDR3 region has the DNA TGTGCCAGTAGTACGGACGCTAGCGGGACACTGTCCACCTACAATGAGCAGTTCTTC.

The chain is built from TRBV11-2 and TRBJ2-1; D not resolved. CDR3 length: 13 amino acids. The germline V and J ends were trimmed by 2 bases and 5 bases, with 7 bases remaining between them. CDR1 and CDR2 from the germline V gene are SGHAT and FQNNGV. In nucleotides, the CDR3 is TGTGCCAGCAGCTTACTCGAGGACAATGAGCAGTTCTTC. Translating gives CASSLLEDNEQFF.